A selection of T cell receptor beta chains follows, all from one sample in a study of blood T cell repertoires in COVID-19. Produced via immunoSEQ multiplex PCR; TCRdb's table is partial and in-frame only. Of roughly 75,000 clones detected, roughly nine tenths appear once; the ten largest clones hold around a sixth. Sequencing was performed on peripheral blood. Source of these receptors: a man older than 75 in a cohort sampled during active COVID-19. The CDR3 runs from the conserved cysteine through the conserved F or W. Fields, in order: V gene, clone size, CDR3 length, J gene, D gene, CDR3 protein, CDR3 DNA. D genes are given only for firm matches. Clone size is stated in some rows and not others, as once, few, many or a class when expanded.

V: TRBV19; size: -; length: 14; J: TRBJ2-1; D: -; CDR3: CASSMAQVYNEQFF; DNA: TGTGCCAGTAGTATGGCTCAGGTCTACAATGAGCAGTTCTTC
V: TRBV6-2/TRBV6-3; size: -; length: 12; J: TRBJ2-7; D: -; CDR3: CASSYRRGPKYF; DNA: TGTGCCAGCAGTTACAGGAGGGGTCCTAAGTACTTC
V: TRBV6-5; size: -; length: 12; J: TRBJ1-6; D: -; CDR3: CASSLLNSPLHF; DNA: TGTGCCAGCTCCCTCCTCAATTCACCCCTCCACTTT
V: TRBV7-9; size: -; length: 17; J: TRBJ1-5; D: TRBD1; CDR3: CASSLATGQGRGQPQHF; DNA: TGTGCCAGCAGCTTAGCAACGGGACAGGGGAGGGGTCAGCCCCAGCATTTT
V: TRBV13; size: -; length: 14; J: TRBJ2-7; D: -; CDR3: CASSPRTASYEQYF; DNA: TGTGCCAGCAGCCCCCGGACTGCATCCTACGAGCAGTACTTC
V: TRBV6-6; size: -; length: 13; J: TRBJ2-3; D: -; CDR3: CASSPEQFDTQYF; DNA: TGTGCCAGCAGCCCAGAACAATTCGATACGCAGTATTTT
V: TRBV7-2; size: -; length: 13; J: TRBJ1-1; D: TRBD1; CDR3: CASSGQVNTEAFF; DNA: TGTGCCAGCAGCGGACAGGTTAACACTGAAGCTTTCTTT
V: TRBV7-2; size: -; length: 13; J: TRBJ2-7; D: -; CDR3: CASSTPATYEQYF; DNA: TGTGCCAGCAGCACCCCAGCGACCTACGAGCAGTACTTC
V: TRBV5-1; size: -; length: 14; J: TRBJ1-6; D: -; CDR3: CASSPTGHNSPLHF; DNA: TGCGCCAGCAGCCCGACAGGTCATAATTCACCCCTCCACTTT
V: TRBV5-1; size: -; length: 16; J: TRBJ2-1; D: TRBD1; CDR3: CASSQRTGGASNEQFF; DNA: TGCGCCAGCAGCCAACGGACAGGGGGCGCATCAAATGAGCAGTTCTTC
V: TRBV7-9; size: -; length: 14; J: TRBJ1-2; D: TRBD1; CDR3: CASSSGQGEGGYTF; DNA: TGTGCCAGCAGCTCCGGACAGGGGGAAGGCGGCTACACCTTC
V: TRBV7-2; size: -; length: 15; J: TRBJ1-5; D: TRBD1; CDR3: CASSLGQISNQPQHF; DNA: TGTGCCAGCAGCTTGGGACAGATTAGCAATCAGCCCCAGCATTTT
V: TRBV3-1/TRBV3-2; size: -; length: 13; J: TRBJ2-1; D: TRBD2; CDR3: CASSQIIAGGEFF; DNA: TGTGCCAGCAGCCAAATAATAGCGGGGGGAGAGTTCTTC
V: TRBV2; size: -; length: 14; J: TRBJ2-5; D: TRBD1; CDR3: CASSQDRAGETQYF; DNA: TGTGCCAGCAGCCAGGACAGGGCAGGAGAGACCCAGTACTTC
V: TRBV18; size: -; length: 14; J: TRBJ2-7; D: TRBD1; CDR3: CASSPGQGALEQYF; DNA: TGTGCCAGCTCACCGGGACAGGGGGCGCTTGAGCAGTACTTC
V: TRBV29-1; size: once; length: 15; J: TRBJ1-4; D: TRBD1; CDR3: CSVEDLGTGSEKLFF; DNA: TGCAGCGTTGAAGATTTGGGGACAGGGTCAGAAAAACTGTTTTTT
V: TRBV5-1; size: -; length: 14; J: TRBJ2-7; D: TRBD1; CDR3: CASSYPTGSYEQYF; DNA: TGCGCCAGCAGCTACCCGACAGGGTCTTACGAGCAGTACTTC
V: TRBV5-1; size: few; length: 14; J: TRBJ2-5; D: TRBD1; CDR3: CASSLDRGRETQYF; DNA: TGCGCCAGCAGCCTGGACAGGGGACGAGAGACCCAGTACTTC
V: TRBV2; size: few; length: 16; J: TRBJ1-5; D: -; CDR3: CASVEVGWKDNQPQHF; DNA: TGTGCCAGCGTGGAGGTGGGTTGGAAAGACAATCAGCCCCAGCATTTT
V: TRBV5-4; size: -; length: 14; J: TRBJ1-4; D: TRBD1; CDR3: CASSPGQGNEKLFF; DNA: TGTGCCAGCAGCCCGGGACAGGGGAATGAAAAACTGTTTTTT